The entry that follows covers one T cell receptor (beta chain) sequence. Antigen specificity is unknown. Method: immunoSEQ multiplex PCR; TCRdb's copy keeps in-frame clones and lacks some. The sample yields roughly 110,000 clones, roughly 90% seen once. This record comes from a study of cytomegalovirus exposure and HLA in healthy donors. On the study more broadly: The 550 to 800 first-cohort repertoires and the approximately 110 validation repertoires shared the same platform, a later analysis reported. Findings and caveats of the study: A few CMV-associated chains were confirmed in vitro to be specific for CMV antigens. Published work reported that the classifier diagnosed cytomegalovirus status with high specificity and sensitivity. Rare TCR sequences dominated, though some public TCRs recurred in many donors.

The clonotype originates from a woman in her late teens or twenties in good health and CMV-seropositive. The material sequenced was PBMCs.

The CDR3 reads CASSQQGGRADTQYF. CDR3 nucleotides: TGTGCCAGCTCTCAACAGGGGGGGCGCGCAGATACGCAGTATTTT. This rearrangement joins TRBV18 to TRBJ2-3, with a weak D call TRBD1 (8 bases). The CDR3 has 15 residues. Germline V gives CDR1 KGHSH, CDR2 LQKENI. Trimming shortened V by 6 bases and J by 4 bases, and 17 bases separated the two germline ends.